This TCR beta chain was recorded in a study of blood T cells in healthy people across ages. The V gene's germline CDR1 is PRHDT and CDR2 FYEKMQ (reference sequence). This CDR3 comprises 13 residues. It was with a sample-barcoded 5' primer and a J-beta primer mix that a second PCR of roughly 7 to 12 cycles was run. Each TCR beta cDNA got a 12-nucleotide random molecular identifier. TCRdb used MiXCR to reprocess the 5' RACE reads, holding one entry per CDR3 protein. The profile covers 1.2 million to 1.5 million distinct CDR3 sequences, with approximately 59% appearing a single time and roughly 7% taken by the ten largest.

The sequence was obtained from a young man in good health. Sequencing was done on a sample of blood. The rearrangement joins TRBV13 to TRBJ2-4; D perhaps matches TRBD1 (6 bases). Judging by the DNA end, TRBJ2-7 fits better; the J call may be wrong. This CDR3 reads CASSLEGDFEQYF. The CDR3 DNA is TGTGCCAGCAGCTTAGAGGGGGATTTCGAGCAGTACTTC.